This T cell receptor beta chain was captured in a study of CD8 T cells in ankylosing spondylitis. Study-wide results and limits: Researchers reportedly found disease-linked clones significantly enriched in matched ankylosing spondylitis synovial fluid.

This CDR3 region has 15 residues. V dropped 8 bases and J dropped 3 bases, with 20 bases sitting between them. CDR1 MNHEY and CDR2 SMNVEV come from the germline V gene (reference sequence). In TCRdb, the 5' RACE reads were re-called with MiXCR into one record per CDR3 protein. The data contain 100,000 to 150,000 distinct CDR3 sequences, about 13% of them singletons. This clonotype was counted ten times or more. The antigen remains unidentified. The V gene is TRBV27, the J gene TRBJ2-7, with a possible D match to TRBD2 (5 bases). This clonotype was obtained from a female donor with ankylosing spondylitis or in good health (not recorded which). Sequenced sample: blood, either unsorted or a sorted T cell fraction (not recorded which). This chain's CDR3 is CASGIGGRNLYEQYF. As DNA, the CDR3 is TGTGCCAGCGGGATTGGAGGCAGGAACCTCTACGAGCAGTACTTC.